This T cell receptor beta chain emerged from a study of T cells after yellow fever vaccination. Study-wide findings and caveats: Reappearance after the booster was observed for most primary-vaccination clones (96% CD4, over 70% CD8). The secondary response was weaker but peaked faster, day 5 versus 15. Abundant clonotypes (contaminants from the bulk population) could be present in FACS-sorted repertoires.

TCR cDNA was made by 5'RACE template switching, adding a universal primer site and UMIs. TCRdb reprocessed the 5' RACE reads via MiXCR and lists one record per CDR3 protein. The repertoire holds 170,000 or so distinct CDR3 sequences, with 6.2% as singletons. This CDR3 comprises 14 residues. CDR1 and CDR2 from the germline V gene are SGHRS and YFSETQ. The V and J ends lost 6 bases and 0 bases respectively, with 9 bases between them. Comments on this clonotype: Its specificity is unknown.

Sequences were derived from CD4+ T cells sorted from PBMCs, sampled on the day of the first yellow fever vaccination. The rearrangement joins TRBV5-1 to TRBJ1-4; D is uncertain. This sequence originates from a man aged 18 to 29 who received the YFV17D yellow fever vaccine. In nucleotides, the CDR3 is TGCGCCAGCAAGTCGGGAGCAACTAATGAAAAACTGTTTTTT. Its protein is CASKSGATNEKLFF.